This TCR beta chain emerged from a study of blood T cell repertoires in COVID-19. The wider study: Whether acute or convalescent, the COVID-19 samples came from the United States, Italy and Spain. PBMCs, B-cell-depleted T cells, or T cells provided the cDNA or gDNA that made up the material.

The V gene end was trimmed by 3 bases and the J gene end by 4 bases; junction bases not matched to a gene: 7. Germline CDR1 and CDR2: SGHTA and FQGNSA. The CDR3 loop spans 15 amino acids. Original handling: Reference gene primer amplification gave estimated nucleated cell counts. TCRdb's table, derived via immunoSEQ multiplex PCR, lists solely in-frame clones and lacks some. V, J and clone size reflect that table, while D and trimming were determined from the DNA. Of around 700,000 clones detected, approximately 90% appear once; the ten largest clones hold roughly 0.26%. The J gene is TRBJ2-3, the V gene TRBV7-2; TRBD1 aligns across 7 bases. Sample: peripheral blood. This sequence was found in a woman aged 18-35 years with acute or convalescent COVID-19. The CDR3 sequence is CASSFTTGIADTQYF. The CDR3 region has the DNA TGTGCCAGCAGCTTTACGACAGGGATCGCAGATACGCAGTATTTT. Drawing the rest from reference TRBV7-2 and TRBJ2-3, the complete variable domain is GAGVSQSPSNKVTEKGKDVELRCDPISGHTALYWYRQSLGQGLEFLIYFQGNSAPDKSGLPSDRFSAERTGGSVSTLTIQRTQQEDSAVYLCASSFTTGIADTQYFGPGTRLTVL.